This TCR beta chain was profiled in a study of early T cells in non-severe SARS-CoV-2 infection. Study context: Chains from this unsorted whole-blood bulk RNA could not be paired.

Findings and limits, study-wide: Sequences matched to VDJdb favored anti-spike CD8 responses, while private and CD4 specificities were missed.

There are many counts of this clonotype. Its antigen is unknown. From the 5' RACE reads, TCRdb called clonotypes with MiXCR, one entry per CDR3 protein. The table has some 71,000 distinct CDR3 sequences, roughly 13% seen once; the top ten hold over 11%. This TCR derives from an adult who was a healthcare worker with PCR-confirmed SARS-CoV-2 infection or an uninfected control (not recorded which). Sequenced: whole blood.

Here the CDR3 DNA reads TGTGCCAGCCCGGGACAGGGGGTGGAAGGCTACACCTTC. Its protein is CASPGQGVEGYTF. The J gene is TRBJ1-2, the V gene TRBV2; 11 positions agree with TRBD1. The CDR3 runs to 13 residues. After removal of 8 bases from V and 8 bases from J, the junction contained 7 bases not matched to a gene. Germline CDR1 and CDR2: SNHLY and FYNNEI. The complete variable domain, with remaining parts taken from reference TRBV2 and TRBJ1-2, reads EPEVTQTPSHQVTQMGQEVILRCVPISNHLYFYWYRQILGQKVEFLVSFYNNEISEKSEIFDDQFSVERPDGSNFTLKIRSTKLEDSAMYFCASPGQGVEGYTFGSGTRLTVV.